These 21 T cell receptor beta chains were all obtained from the same sample, sequenced in a study of CD8 T cells in ankylosing spondylitis. General observations from the study: What seemed typical of ankylosing spondylitis blood was a TCR beta motif built from roughly eight highly homologous variants.

Their recognized antigens are unknown. TCRdb processed the 5' RACE reads anew with MiXCR; each CDR3 protein has one entry. The sample lists more than 500,000 distinct CDR3 sequences, roughly 5.3% occurring once. Sequencing was performed on blood, either unsorted or a sorted T cell fraction (not recorded which). The source is a male donor with ankylosing spondylitis.

The chain employs TRBV20-1 and TRBJ2-3, with 12 bases fitting TRBD2. V shed 4 bases, J shed 6 bases, and the junction held 8 bases outside the gene matches. From germline, CDR1 is DFQATT and CDR2 SNEGSKA (reference sequence). This CDR3 has 15 amino acids. This CDR3 reads CSAISSGGAADTQYF. CDR3 nucleotide sequence: TGCAGTGCTATATCTAGCGGGGGGGCCGCGGATACGCAGTATTTT.

This clonotype has just a few counts. This chain uses TRBV12-3 or TRBV12-4 with TRBJ1-5; 8 nucleotides agree with TRBD1. J was trimmed by 1 base and V by 5 bases; bases with no gene match: 16. The CDR3 runs to 19 residues. CDR3 bases: TGTGCCAGCAGTGGTCCGTTCACAGGGGGTTCTTGGAGCAATCAGCCCCAGCATTTT. It yields the protein CASSGPFTGGSWSNQPQHF.

To note about this clonotype: A single base separates this from a much larger clone, so it may be a read error. The chain joins TRBV20-1 to TRBJ1-1; D remains ambiguous. With 3 bases removed from V and 6 bases from J, the gap between germline ends came to 14 bases. This CDR3 contains 13 residues. Per the germline V gene, CDR1 is DFQATT and CDR2 is SNEGSKA (reference sequence). The CDR3: CSARVPQRAEAFF. The DNA of the CDR3 is TGCAGTGCTAGGGTCCCACAGCGTGCTGAAGCTTTCTTT.

The sample holds many counts of this clonotype. The chain uses TRBV20-1 and TRBJ2-3, with no clear D. Trimming removed 5 bases from V and 8 bases from J, with 23 bases in between. The CDR3 extends over 15 amino acids. Germline CDR1 and CDR2: DFQATT and SNEGSKA (reference sequence). The CDR3 sequence is CSAGSQWQPSGTQYF. CDR3 DNA sequence: TGCAGTGCTGGGTCACAGTGGCAGCCAAGTGGTACGCAGTATTTT.

This clonotype was recorded at least ten times. V is TRBV7-2 and J is TRBJ1-3; the D is unclear. The CDR3 length is 16 residues. Germline CDR1 reads SGHTA; CDR2 reads FQGNSA. V was trimmed by 7 bases and J by 4 bases, leaving 20 bases between them. CDR3 protein: CASTPFDARAGNTIYF. DNA for the CDR3: TGTGCCAGCACCCCTTTCGACGCCCGTGCAGGAAACACCATATATTTT.

This clonotype was observed many times. The chain combines TRBV6-2 or TRBV6-3 with TRBJ2-1; 9 bases are shared with TRBD2. There are 16 residues in the CDR3. J was trimmed by 4 bases and V by 6 bases; bases with no gene match: 10. CDR1 and CDR2 (germline): MNHEY, SVGEGT. CDR3 sequence (DNA): TGTGCCAGCAGGGGGGGGACTAGCAAAGATTACAATGAGCAGTTCTTC. Protein sequence: CASRGGTSKDYNEQFF.

Many counts were recorded for this clonotype. This chain uses TRBV29-1 with TRBJ2-7; 7 bases fit TRBD1. The CDR3 is 13 amino acids. Germline lookup yields CDR1 SQVTM and CDR2 ANQGSEA. V was clipped by 6 bases and J by 7 bases; unmatched bases: 12. CDR3 loop: CSVGLGQYGEQYF. Written as DNA, the CDR3 is TGCAGCGTCGGCCTGGGACAGTACGGGGAGCAGTACTTC.

Regarding this clonotype: A much more abundant neighbour one base away suggests this may be a read error. The V call is TRBV29-1, the J call TRBJ2-7, with 7 nucleotides matching TRBD2. CDR1 and CDR2 (germline): SQVTM, ANQGSEA. The CDR3 runs 12 residues. CDR3 coding DNA: TGCAGCGCGATCTCCTGGACTAGACTTAACCTCTTC. The encoded protein is CSAISWTRLNLF.

This clonotype was recorded at least ten times. The gene calls are TRBV5-1 and TRBJ2-1; tentatively, D is TRBD2 (6 bases). V dropped 4 bases and J dropped 2 bases, with 13 bases sitting between them. This CDR3 has 15 residues. The germline V gene encodes CDR1 SGHRS and CDR2 YFSETQ. CDR3 sequence reads: CASSPQTGAYNEQFF. The DNA for the CDR3 is TGCGCCAGCAGCCCTCAGACGGGAGCCTACAATGAGCAGTTCTTC.

The chain has TRBV18 and TRBJ2-7; 7 bases agree with TRBD2. Germline-derived CDR1 and CDR2 are KGHSH and LQKENI. V gave up 3 bases and J gave up 11 bases; unmatched junction bases: 4. The CDR3 is 11 residues long. CDR3 nucleotide sequence: TGTGCCAGCTCACCTTCCAGCGGGGAGTACTTC. Translation gives CASSPSSGEYF. Drawing the rest from reference TRBV18 and TRBJ2-7, the complete variable domain is NAGVMQNPRHLVRRRGQEARLRCSPMKGHSHVYWYRQLPEEGLKFMVYLQKENIIDESGMPKERFSAEFPKEGPSILRIQQVVRGDSAAYFCASSPSSGEYFGPGTRLTVT.

This clonotype was detected a few times. V gene TRBV18 combines with J gene TRBJ2-7; D is unresolved. The V gene lost 4 bases and the J gene lost 6 bases, with 13 bases spanning the gap. Germline CDR1 KGHSH, CDR2 LQKENI. CDR3 length: 13 residues. In DNA, the CDR3 is TGTGCCAGCTCACTACAGACCCGCGGCGAGCAGTACTTC. Translated: CASSLQTRGEQYF.

This clonotype was detected only a few times. The chain employs TRBV20-1 and TRBJ1-1; the D gene is possibly TRBD1 (6 bases). The V and J ends lost 1 base and 7 bases respectively, with 19 bases between them. The CDR3 sequence is 15 residues long. Germline V gives CDR1 DFQATT, CDR2 SNEGSKA (reference sequence). The CDR3 DNA reads as TGCAGTGCTAGAGTTTTTCCGACAGGAGGGGATGAAGCTTTCTTT. Encoded protein: CSARVFPTGGDEAFF.

The table lists this clonotype with many counts. The V and J genes are TRBV5-1 and TRBJ2-5; 7 bases agree with TRBD1. V shed 0 bases, J shed 5 bases, and the junction held 4 bases outside the gene matches. The CDR3 is made up of 14 amino acids. Germline CDR1 SGHRS, CDR2 YFSETQ. The CDR3 spells CASSLEGAGETQYF. In nucleotides, the CDR3 is TGCGCCAGCAGCTTGGAGGGGGCCGGGGAGACCCAGTACTTC.

This clonotype was seen repeatedly, ten times or more. V is TRBV9 and J is TRBJ2-1; no reliable D call. The germline V gene encodes CDR1 SGDLS and CDR2 YYNGEE. The CDR3 contains 16 residues. V shed 2 bases and J shed 0 bases, with 12 bases lying between them. The DNA of the CDR3 is TGTGCCAGCAGCGTTTCGCGAGCGAGCTCCTACAATGAGCAGTTCTTC. This codes for CASSVSRASSYNEQFF. The full variable domain, its missing parts supplied by reference TRBV9 and TRBJ2-1, is DSGVTQTPKHLITATGQRVTLRCSPRSGDLSVYWYQQSLDQGLQFLIQYYNGEERAKGNILERFSAQQFPDLHSELNLSSLELGDSALYFCASSVSRASSYNEQFFGPGTRLTVL.

This clonotype was seen ten or more times. Written as DNA, the CDR3 is TGTGCCAGCAGTTTACGGGGGGCCGTTAACAATGAGCAGTTCTTC. Residues: CASSLRGAVNNEQFF. The chain recombines TRBV27 with TRBJ2-1; D is perhaps TRBD2 (7 bases). Germline loops: CDR1 MNHEY, CDR2 SMNVEV (reference sequence). V dropped 2 bases and J dropped 5 bases, with 13 bases sitting between them. The CDR3 sequence is 15 residues long.

This clonotype appeared a few times. CDR3 bases: TGTGCCAGCAGACCCGGGAAGGTATACACCGGGGAGCTGTTTTTT. It is translated as CASRPGKVYTGELFF. This rearrangement joins TRBV6-2 or TRBV6-3 to TRBJ2-2; weak D call: TRBD2 (5 bases). The germline CDR1 and CDR2 sequences are MNHEY and SVGEGT. The CDR3 covers 15 residues. V lost 6 bases to trimming and J lost 3 bases, with 14 bases between them.

This clonotype was detected ten times or more. The CDR3 protein is CSARGRTVYEQYF. For the CDR3, the DNA is TGCAGTGCTAGAGGCCGGACTGTCTACGAGCAGTACTTC. The rearrangement joins TRBV20-1 to TRBJ2-7; D might be TRBD2 (5 bases). Germline CDR1 and CDR2: DFQATT and SNEGSKA (reference sequence). Trimming took off 1 base at V and 3 bases at J, with 10 bases between the two ends. The CDR3 is 13 amino acids.

This clonotype was detected many times. Here the CDR3 DNA reads TGTGCCAGCAGCTATCGGACCCTGGAAGATACGCAGTATTTT. Protein: CASSYRTLEDTQYF. The V and J genes are TRBV7-2 and TRBJ2-3; D remains ambiguous. Trimming cost V 4 bases and J 5 bases, with 13 bases left between them. This CDR3 region has 14 residues. In germline, CDR1 is SGHTA, CDR2 FQGNSA.

This clonotype was counted ten times or more. The chain recombines TRBV29-1 with TRBJ1-1, with D maybe TRBD1 (5 bases). CDR1 and CDR2 (germline): SQVTM, ANQGSEA. The CDR3 consists of 13 residues. V lost 5 bases and J lost 5, with 15 bases in between. The CDR3 region is CSVSRQPKTEAFF. Written as DNA, the CDR3 is TGCAGCGTTTCGCGACAGCCAAAAACTGAAGCTTTCTTT.

This clonotype showed up many times. The chain recombines TRBV7-9 with TRBJ1-3; no clear D. The CDR3 is 13 residues long. Trimming removed 5 bases at V and 2 bases at J, with 7 bases between. CDR1 SEHNR and CDR2 FQNEAQ come from the germline V gene (reference sequence). CDR3 DNA: TGTGCCAGCAGCCCCGGGACTGGAAACACCATATATTTT. The encoded protein is CASSPGTGNTIYF.

Many counts were recorded for this clonotype. This rearrangement joins TRBV5-1 to TRBJ2-7; D unresolved. Germline V gene data show CDR1 as SGHRS and CDR2 as YFSETQ. The V and J ends lost 4 bases and 2 bases respectively, with 13 bases between them. The CDR3 sequence is 14 residues long. The CDR3: CASSPEVSTYEQYF. Written as DNA, the CDR3 is TGCGCCAGCAGCCCTGAGGTGTCTACCTACGAGCAGTACTTC.